This TCR beta chain was observed in a study of Tregs in tolerant kidney transplant recipients. The CDR3 sequence is 16 residues long. CDR1 is SGHTA, CDR2 FQGNSA, per germline. Trimming took 4 bases from V and 6 from J; bases not matched to a gene: 8. Assay used: immunoSEQ multiplex PCR; TCRdb lists only in-frame clones, some missing. The repertoire holds 200,000 to 300,000 clones, with roughly 80% as singletons. The sample consisted of CD4+ T cells from blood. The clonotype comes from a human donor in good health. The chain recombines TRBV7-2 with TRBJ2-1; the match to TRBD2 covers 11 bases. In DNA form, the CDR3 reads TGTGCCAGCAGCTCCTCCACTAGCGGGAGCTTCAATGAGCAGTTCTTC. It codes for CASSSSTSGSFNEQFF.